The clone carrying this T cell receptor beta chain was seen more than once but under ten times. Its antigen is currently unknown. V was trimmed by 4 bases and J by 8 bases, leaving 14 bases between them. The CDR3 consists of 14 residues. Germline loops: CDR1 LNHNV, CDR2 YYDKDF (reference sequence). This entry comes from a study of identical twins. Study-level points and caveats: Monozygotic twin pairs showed more out-of-frame TCR alpha sharing than models estimated. Memory repertoires lacked the insertion deficit that abundant cord blood beta clonotypes showed.

In TCRdb, the 5' RACE reads were re-called with MiXCR into one record per CDR3 protein. The table shows about 890,000 distinct CDR3 sequences, with around 12% occurring only once. The same sample was also studied in work on yellow fever vaccine responses in identical twins.

This TCR came from a woman aged 18-35 years in good health. J is TRBJ1-4 and V is TRBV15; D not resolved. Material for sequencing was PBMCs. Here the CDR3 reads CATSKPDGGEKLFF. As DNA, the CDR3 is TGTGCCACCAGCAAACCTGACGGTGGCGAAAAACTGTTTTTT. The complete variable domain, with remaining parts taken from reference TRBV15 and TRBJ1-4, reads DAMVIQNPRYQVTQFGKPVTLSCSQTLNHNVMYWYQQKSSQAPKLLFHYYDKDFNNEADTPDNFQSRRPNTSFCFLDIRSPGLGDTAMYLCATSKPDGGEKLFFGSGTQLSVL.